Listed below are T cell receptor beta chains from one sample, sequenced in a study of cytomegalovirus exposure and HLA in healthy donors. Profiled with immunoSEQ multiplex PCR; TCRdb holds only in-frame clones, not every one. The repertoire consists of about 64,000 clones, with over 75% occurring once and the leading ten covering approximately 12%. Material for sequencing was PBMCs. These receptor sequences come from a female donor in good health and CMV-seronegative. The CDR3 runs from the conserved cysteine through the conserved F or W. Size tells how often a clone was seen (once, few, many) or the class of an expanded clone, and some rows leave it out.

abundance | v_gene | CDR3aa
once | TRBV7-2 | CASSQGGLAGTNTGELFF
- | TRBV11-2 | CASSLDISSYNEQFF
once | TRBV27 | CASSPRDPKNIQYF
- | TRBV6-5 | CASSYGGPYEQYF
- | TRBV2 | CASRAGTQDYEQYF
- | TRBV27 | CASTPGTGGTDTQYF
- | TRBV6-5 | CASKSDRSSGNTIYF
- | TRBV18 | CASSSAGEGQGVQPQHF
few | TRBV6-1 | CASSRAGNTIYF
- | TRBV9 | CASSSGLAARNEQYF
- | TRBV5-6 | CASSLRGQETSGREETQYF
- | TRBV30 | CAWSQGASEAFF
- | TRBV5-1 | CASSFSTGTGRETQYF
- | TRBV4-3 | CASSQDQGAVSEAFF
- | TRBV13 | CASSSLTGVNEQFF
- | TRBV10-1 | CASSEPGGGPNEQFF
- | TRBV6-5 | CASSWMTGNYEQYF
- | TRBV2 | CASSGTSWAKNIQYF
- | TRBV6-5 | CASSYLQGEGTQYF
few | TRBV7-9 | CASSWDGGSTEAFF
- | TRBV5-1 | CASSGTSGISSYEQYF
- | TRBV19 | CASGKQGYNEKLFF
- | TRBV13 | CASSLGRGTEAFF
- | TRBV6-1 | CASIGRSYSNQPQHF